This T cell receptor (beta chain) was obtained from a study of cytomegalovirus exposure and HLA in healthy donors. V trimming: 1 base; J trimming: 0 bases; junction bases outside the gene matches: 6. Per the germline V gene, CDR1 is LNHDA and CDR2 is SQIVND (reference sequence). CDR3 length: 16 amino acids. The repertoire was sequenced with immunoSEQ multiplex PCR; TCRdb's copy has only in-frame clones and lacks some. Of about 190,000 clones listed, about 82% were seen once; the top ten hold about 1.5%. Sequencing input: PBMCs. The rearrangement joins TRBV19 to TRBJ2-7; 7 positions match TRBD2. The receptor was derived from a woman aged 18-35 years in good health and CMV-seronegative. CDR3 bases: TGTGCCAGTAGTATAGGGCCTAGCGGAAACTCCTACGAGCAGTACTTC. It is translated as CASSIGPSGNSYEQYF.